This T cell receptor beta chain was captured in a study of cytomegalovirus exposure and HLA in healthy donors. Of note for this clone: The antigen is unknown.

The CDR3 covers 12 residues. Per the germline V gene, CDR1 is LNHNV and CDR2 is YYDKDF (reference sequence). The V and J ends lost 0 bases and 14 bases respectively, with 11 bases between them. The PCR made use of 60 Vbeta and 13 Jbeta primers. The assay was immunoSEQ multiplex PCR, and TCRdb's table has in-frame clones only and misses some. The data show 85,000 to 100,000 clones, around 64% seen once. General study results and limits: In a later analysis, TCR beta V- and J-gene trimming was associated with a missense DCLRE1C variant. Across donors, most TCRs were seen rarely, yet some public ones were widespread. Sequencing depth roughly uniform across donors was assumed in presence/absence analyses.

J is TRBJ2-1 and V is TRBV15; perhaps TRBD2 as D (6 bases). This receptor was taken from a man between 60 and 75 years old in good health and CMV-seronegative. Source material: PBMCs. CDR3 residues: CATSRDIGGEFF. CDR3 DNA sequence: TGTGCCACCAGCAGAGATATCGGGGGTGAGTTCTTC.